This T cell receptor (beta chain) was obtained from a study of blood T cell repertoires in COVID-19. Study details: PBMCs, B-cell-depleted T cells, or T cells provided the cDNA or gDNA that made up the material.

Trimming removed 5 bases from V and 1 base from J; junction bases left unmatched: 3. There are 16 residues in the CDR3. Germline V lookup: CDR1 KGHDR, CDR2 SFDVKD. In the original analysis: By means of reference gene primer amplification, nucleated cell counts were estimated. Produced via immunoSEQ multiplex PCR; TCRdb's table is partial and in-frame only. D and trimming were read from the DNA, whereas the V and J calls and clone size are those reported in that table. The profile shows 45,000 to 55,000 clones, roughly 90% of them singletons. The TCR comes from a man aged 80 or over with acute or convalescent COVID-19. The J gene is TRBJ2-2, the V gene TRBV24-1; TRBD1 matches 10 bases. Sequencing input: peripheral blood. Here the CDR3 DNA reads TGTGCCACCAGTGGCCGGGACAGGGGGAACACCGGGGAGCTGTTTTTT. Translation: CATSGRDRGNTGELFF.